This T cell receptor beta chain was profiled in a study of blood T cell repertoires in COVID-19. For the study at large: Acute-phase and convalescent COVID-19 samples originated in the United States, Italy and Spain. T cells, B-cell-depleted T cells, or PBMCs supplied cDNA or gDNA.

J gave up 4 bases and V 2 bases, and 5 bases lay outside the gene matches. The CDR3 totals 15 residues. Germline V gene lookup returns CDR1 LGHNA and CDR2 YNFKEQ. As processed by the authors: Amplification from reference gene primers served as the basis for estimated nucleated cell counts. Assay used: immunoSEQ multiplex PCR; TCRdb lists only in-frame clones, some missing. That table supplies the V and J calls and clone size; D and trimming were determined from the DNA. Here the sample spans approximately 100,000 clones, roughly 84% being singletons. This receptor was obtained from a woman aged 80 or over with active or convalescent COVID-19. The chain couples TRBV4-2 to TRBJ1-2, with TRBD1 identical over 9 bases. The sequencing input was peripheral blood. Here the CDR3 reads CASSQNRDRVYGYTF. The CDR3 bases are TGTGCCAGCAGCCAAAACCGGGACAGGGTCTATGGCTACACCTTC.